Below, one T cell receptor (beta chain) is given with its context. Its antigen is unidentified. Sequence at one end of the junction differs from germline and may be a read error. With 60 Vbeta and 13 Jbeta primers, the PCR was carried out. Only in-frame clones appear in the TCRdb table, and some are missing; sequencing was by immunoSEQ multiplex PCR. The data contain under 200,000 clones, roughly 80% of them seen just once; the ten biggest clones take up 3.8%. The data were obtained in a study of cytomegalovirus exposure and HLA in healthy donors. The study, taken as a whole, reports: Likely technical artifact: a cluster of highly shared sequence variants. Researchers reported from a later analysis that most CMV-associated TCR beta chains appeared HLA-restricted.

This CDR3 is 13 amino acids long. Germline loops: CDR1 SGHTA, CDR2 FQGNSA. This receptor was taken from a man aged 50-60 years in good health and CMV-seronegative. The sample consisted of PBMCs. The chain is built from TRBV7-2 and TRBJ1-1; 9 nucleotides align to TRBD1. The DNA for the CDR3 is TGTGCCAGCAGCTTTAAGTTTCCGGGACAGGGCTCCTTT. Translated, it gives CASSFKFPGQGSF.